This TCR beta chain was profiled in a study of shared clonotypes between healthy human individuals. Selected positively for CCR7 and CD45RO-negative, naive CD8 cells excluded terminally differentiated effector memory CD45RA+ cells. The data were produced by immunoSEQ multiplex PCR, yet TCRdb's version contains in-frame clones alone and is incomplete. The sample includes 550,000 to 650,000 clones, about 96% of them seen just once. The CDR3 is 12 residues long. With 5 bases removed from V and 7 bases from J, the gap between germline ends came to 9 bases. Germline-derived CDR1 and CDR2 are LNHDA and SQIVND (reference sequence).

The sample was naive CD8+ T cells sorted from blood. The TCR sequence derives from a woman in her 30s in good health. The rearrangement joins TRBV19 to TRBJ1-5; D gene uncertain. The DNA of the CDR3 is TGTGCCAGTAGTGAATCGTTGCAGCCCCAGCATTTT. Translation gives CASSESLQPQHF.